The clone carrying this T cell receptor (beta chain) has at least ten counts. Antigen specificity is unknown. Each CDR3 protein is one row after TCRdb ran MiXCR on the reads. The sample shows 900,000 to 950,000 distinct CDR3 sequences, roughly 30% of them seen only once. This specimen belongs to a study of T cell repertoires in cytomegalovirus infection. Study overall: CMV epitopes used comprised recently identified HLA-C-restricted ones and well-studied HLA-B-restricted ones. TCR beta signatures that were public indicated CMV infection and matching HLA type.

CDR1 and CDR2 (germline): MNHEY, SMNVEV (reference sequence). V was clipped by 5 bases and J by 3 bases; unmatched bases: 6. This CDR3 is built from 16 residues. The chain employs TRBV27 and TRBJ2-3, with 12 bases matching TRBD2. The sample here was cultured CD8+ T cells from PBMCs, taken from culture after CMV antigen stimulation. The receptor comes from a human donor in good health (CMV status not recorded). Some clones in this sample may be carry-over from other donors' samples. CDR3 in amino acids: CASSPRTSGETDTQYF. The CDR3 DNA sequence: TGTGCCAGCAGTCCTCGGACTAGCGGGGAAACAGATACGCAGTATTTT.